These 13 T cell receptor beta chains were all obtained from the same sample, sequenced in a study of T cell responses to AZD1222 COVID-19 vaccine. Measured with immunoSEQ multiplex PCR; TCRdb has only the in-frame clones, and not every one. The data show under 150,000 clones, 85% to 95% seen once. The starting material was peripheral blood, obtained on day 0 of MenACWY control vaccination. These receptors were taken from an adult in good health.

The chain has TRBV2 and TRBJ2-7, with D uncertain. Germline assignment: CDR1 SNHLY and CDR2 FYNNEI. The CDR3 contains 11 residues. The V and J ends lost 6 bases and 6 bases respectively, with 9 bases between them. In DNA, the CDR3 is TGTGCCAGCAGATGGGTGGGCGAGCAGTACTTC. Amino acid sequence: CASRWVGEQYF. Drawing the rest from reference TRBV2 and TRBJ2-7, the complete variable domain is EPEVTQTPSHQVTQMGQEVILRCVPISNHLYFYWYRQILGQKVEFLVSFYNNEISEKSEIFDDQFSVERPDGSNFTLKIRSTKLEDSAMYFCASRWVGEQYFGPGTRLTVT.

The chain recombines TRBV19 with TRBJ1-2, with D possibly matching TRBD1 (6 bases). Germline V lookup: CDR1 LNHDA, CDR2 SQIVND (reference sequence). This CDR3 contains 13 residues. Trimming left V 5 bases short and J 8 bases short, with 15 bases between. CDR3 sequence reads: CASSRTASIGYTF. The CDR3 DNA reads TGTGCCAGTAGTCGGACAGCTAGCATCGGCTACACCTTC.

The chain links TRBV7-2 to TRBJ2-7, with TRBD1 as a possible D gene (6 bases). V lost 5 bases and J 4 bases, leaving 12 bases between the germline ends. Germline CDR1 reads SGHTA; CDR2 reads FQGNSA. The CDR3 loop spans 13 amino acids. The CDR3 bases are TGTGCCAGCAGCATTAGGACAGAGTACGAGCAGTACTTC. Residues: CASSIRTEYEQYF.

The chain has TRBV28 and TRBJ2-7; TRBD1 matches 10 bases. The CDR3 consists of 15 residues. Looked up from germline, CDR1 is MDHEN and CDR2 is SYDVKM. The V gene end was trimmed by 6 bases and the J gene end by 2 bases; junction bases not matched to a gene: 7. In DNA form, the CDR3 reads TGTGCCAGCAGACCCGGACAGGGGGTTACCTACGAGCAGTACTTC. This encodes CASRPGQGVTYEQYF.

The DNA of the CDR3 is TGTGCCAGTATTGGGACAGGAAATAATTCACCCCTCCACTTT. Its protein product is CASIGTGNNSPLHF. J is TRBJ1-6 and V is TRBV19, with TRBD1 identical over 8 bases. The CDR3 contains 14 residues. The V gene's germline CDR1 is LNHDA and CDR2 SQIVND (reference sequence). With 7 bases clipped from V and 5 bases from J, the junction kept 4 bases outside the gene matches.

CDR3 nucleotides: TGTGCCAGCAGTTTAGGACTAGCGGAGCAGTTCTTC. Its translation is CASSLGLAEQFF. The chain joins TRBV12-3 or TRBV12-4 to TRBJ2-1; TRBD2 agrees at 8 bases. Trimming removed 1 base from V and 10 bases from J; junction bases left unmatched: 0. The CDR3 runs to 12 residues.

The rearrangement links TRBV6-2 or TRBV6-3 to TRBJ1-1; D uncertain. Deletions cut 6 bases from V and 1 base from J, with 18 bases between. The CDR3 covers 16 residues. Germline CDR1 reads MNHEY; CDR2 reads SVGEGT. Written as DNA, the CDR3 is TGTGCCAGCAGCCCCTTCTGGACGGAATCGAACACTGAAGCTTTCTTT. Protein sequence: CASSPFWTESNTEAFF.

V is TRBV5-6 and J is TRBJ1-5; 9 bases are a match to TRBD1. Germline V gene sequence: CDR1 SGHDT, CDR2 YYEEEE. The CDR3 loop spans 14 amino acids. Trimming removed 2 bases from V and 4 bases from J; junction bases left unmatched: 1. Written as DNA, the CDR3 is TGTGCCAGCAGCTTCGGGACAGGGAATCAGCCCCAGCATTTT. Translating it yields CASSFGTGNQPQHF. Based on the CDR3 plus reference TRBV5-6 and TRBJ1-5, the full variable domain is DAGVTQSPTHLIKTRGQQVTLRCSPKSGHDTVSWYQQALGQGPQFIFQYYEEEERQRGNFPDRFSGHQFPNYSSELNVNALLLGDSALYLCASSFGTGNQPQHFGDGTRLSIL.

The CDR3 DNA follows: TGTGCCAGCAGCCCCGGACTACCCTACGAGCAGTACTTC. This encodes CASSPGLPYEQYF. V usage is TRBV3-1 (or the pseudogene TRBV3-2) and J usage is TRBJ2-7; D perhaps matches TRBD2 (6 bases). The germline CDR1 and CDR2 sequences are LGHDT and YNNKEL (reference sequence). The CDR3 runs to 13 residues. Between the trimmed V and J ends, which lost 4 bases and 2 bases, there was a span of 9 bases.

V gene TRBV7-9 combines with J gene TRBJ1-4, with D tentatively TRBD1 (6 bases). Germline V gene sequence: CDR1 SEHNR, CDR2 FQNEAQ (reference sequence). V lost 2 bases and J lost 8, with 12 bases in between. The CDR3 extends over 14 amino acids. Here the CDR3 reads CASSLIQGPEKLFF. CDR3 bases: TGTGCCAGCAGCTTAATACAGGGCCCCGAAAAACTGTTTTTT. The full variable domain, its missing parts supplied by reference TRBV7-9 and TRBJ1-4, is DTGVSQNPRHKITKRGQNVTFRCDPISEHNRLYWYRQTLGQGPEFLTYFQNEAQLEKSRLLSDRFSAERPKGSFSTLEIQRTEQGDSAMYLCASSLIQGPEKLFFGSGTQLSVL.

This rearrangement joins TRBV4-2 to TRBJ2-7; 7 bases fit TRBD2. CDR1 and CDR2 from the germline V gene are LGHNA and YNFKEQ. This CDR3 contains 16 residues. Losses at the gene ends were 5 bases for V and 3 bases for J; bases not matched to a gene: 13. Here the CDR3 reads CASSTGGSGADYEQYF. Written as DNA, the CDR3 is TGTGCCAGCAGCACGGGGGGAAGCGGGGCCGACTACGAGCAGTACTTC.

As concerns this clone: One end of the junction varies from germline; a read error may be responsible. The genes are TRBV28 and TRBJ1-2; D unclear. The CDR3 consists of 11 residues. Per germline, CDR1 MDHEN and CDR2 SYDVKM. The CDR3 protein is CASSFGDGYIF. CDR3 sequence (DNA): TGTGCCAGCAGTTTCGGGGATGGCTACATCTTC.

This chain joins TRBV10-1 and TRBJ1-1, with D perhaps matching TRBD1 (5 bases). The germline gives CDR1 WNHNN, CDR2 SYGVQD (reference sequence). V was pared by 6 bases and J by 3 bases, with 17 bases between. The CDR3 is 15 residues long. The CDR3 region is CASSPSPGGDTEAFF. CDR3 in DNA: TGCGCCAGCAGCCCCTCTCCGGGGGGGGACACTGAAGCTTTCTTT.